Presented here are 10 T cell receptor beta chains from one specimen sequenced in a study of T cells after yellow fever vaccination. MiXCR, run by TCRdb on the 5' RACE reads, gives a single entry per CDR3 protein. The table shows about 500,000 distinct CDR3 sequences, with around a sixth occurring only once. The sample consisted of PBMCs, taken 4 to 5 days after the first yellow fever vaccination. Every receptor here comes from a man in his late teens or twenties who received the YFV17D yellow fever vaccine.

This clonotype was seen only a few times. V and J are TRBV5-1 and TRBJ2-5; 8 positions match TRBD1. V lost 3 bases to trimming and J lost 4 bases; unmatched junction nucleotides: 8. This CDR3 has 15 residues. Germline values: CDR1 SGHRS, CDR2 YFSETQ. CDR3 DNA sequence: TGCGCCAGCAGCTCGACAGGGGCCTGGGGAGAGACCCAGTACTTC. Amino acids: CASSSTGAWGETQYF. The full variable domain, its missing parts supplied by reference TRBV5-1 and TRBJ2-5, is KAGVTQTPRYLIKTRGQQVTLSCSPISGHRSVSWYQQTPGQGLQFLFEYFSETQRNKGNFPGRFSGRQFSNSRSEMNVSTLELGDSALYLCASSSTGAWGETQYFGPGTRLLVL.

This clonotype occurred a few times. The chain carries TRBV5-8 and TRBJ2-7; D perhaps matches TRBD2 (6 bases). The CDR3 totals 15 residues. V lost 3 bases and J lost 3, with 16 bases in between. Germline V gives CDR1 SGHTS, CDR2 YDEGEE. CDR3 coding DNA: TGTGCCAGCAGCTACCCGACCGGGGGTCTCTACGAGCAGTACTTC. As protein: CASSYPTGGLYEQYF.

In its sample, this clonotype was seen a few times. The CDR3 spells CASSLDQGGVYNEQFF. Written as DNA, the CDR3 is TGTGCCAGCAGCTTAGACCAAGGGGGGGTCTACAATGAGCAGTTCTTC. The V call is TRBV7-2, the J call TRBJ2-1; maybe TRBD2 (7 bases). Trimming removed 1 base from V and 3 bases from J, with 13 bases in between. Germline values: CDR1 SGHTA, CDR2 FQGNSA. The CDR3 extends over 16 amino acids.

This clonotype was counted between two and nine times. V is TRBV12-3 or TRBV12-4 and J is TRBJ2-3; 7 bases are shared with TRBD1. The CDR3 is 15 residues long. Germline trimming cut 6 bases from V and 3 bases from J; bases unmatched to any gene: 9. The CDR3 here is CASSPDRVLTDTQYF. CDR3 coding DNA: TGTGCCAGCAGCCCCGACAGGGTTCTGACAGATACGCAGTATTTT.

This rearrangement joins TRBV20-1 to TRBJ2-1; 7 nucleotides line up with TRBD1. J was trimmed by 11 bases and V by 5 bases; bases with no gene match: 6. The CDR3 has 11 residues. In germline, CDR1 is DFQATT, CDR2 SNEGSKA (reference sequence). This chain's CDR3 is CSAGYRGKQFF. The CDR3 nucleotides are TGCAGTGCTGGGTACAGGGGAAAGCAGTTCTTC.

This rearrangement joins TRBV4-1 to TRBJ2-1; D gene uncertain. The ends were cut back, 0 bases at V and 10 bases at J, with 10 bases in the middle. CDR3 length: 13 amino acids. The germline V gene encodes CDR1 MGHRA and CDR2 YSYEKL. The CDR3, as DNA: TGCGCCAGCAGCCAAGACCCTTCGACGGAGCAGTTCTTC. This sequence encodes CASSQDPSTEQFF.

This sequence joins TRBV6-5 and TRBJ1-5, with D possibly TRBD1 on 5 matching bases. The ends were cut back, 7 bases at V and 3 bases at J, with 16 bases in the middle. CDR1 is MNHEY, CDR2 SVGAGI, per germline. The CDR3 has 15 residues. DNA of the CDR3: TGTGCCAGCACTTCAGACAGTGGGTTCAATCAGCCCCAGCATTTT. This translates into CASTSDSGFNQPQHF.

This clonotype showed up just a few times. This chain links TRBV20-1 with TRBJ2-7; unclear D gene. This CDR3 spans 13 amino acids. V lost 0 bases and J lost 10, with 16 bases in between. Germline assignment: CDR1 DFQATT and CDR2 SNEGSKA (reference sequence). CDR3 in amino acids: CSARDTASYSQYV. Here the CDR3 DNA reads TGCAGTGCTAGAGATACGGCTAGTTATTCCCAGTACGTC.

The rearrangement links TRBV7-2 to TRBJ2-1; D gene ambiguous. Germline V gene data show CDR1 as SGHTA and CDR2 as FQGNSA. V shed 5 bases and J shed 0 bases, with 17 bases lying between them. The CDR3 is 17 amino acids. CDR3 nucleotide sequence: TGTGCCAGCAGCCCTTACAGACGGATTAGCTCCTACAATGAGCAGTTCTTC. Translated: CASSPYRRISSYNEQFF.

This clonotype was seen only a few times. The J gene is TRBJ1-2, the V gene TRBV6-2 or TRBV6-3, with TRBD1 matching 7 bases. CDR3 length: 13 amino acids. Trimming removed 6 bases from V and 5 bases from J; junction bases left unmatched: 6. The germline V gene has CDR1 MNHEY and CDR2 SVGEGT. The chain's CDR3 is CASSLDRTYGYTF. In DNA form, the CDR3 reads TGTGCCAGCAGCCTGGACAGGACGTATGGCTACACCTTC.